The present T cell receptor (beta chain) was sequenced within a study of CD8 T cells in Susac syndrome. The authors carried out high-throughput sequencing of TCR beta. They applied it to CD8+ and CD4+ T cells obtained from blood. The diagnostic criteria for definite or probable disease, as recently defined, were met by the patients with Susac syndrome. About 0.45 to 1 ug RNA was reverse transcribed with random hexamers. TCRdb independently ran MiXCR on the immunoSEQ multiplex PCR reads; one entry per CDR3 protein. The profile shows under 150,000 distinct CDR3 sequences, around 95% of them singletons. In germline, CDR1 is KGHSH, CDR2 LQKENI. This CDR3 is 14 amino acids long. V dropped 5 bases and J dropped 5; count of bases not matched to a gene: 7.

Source material: CD4+ T cells from PBMCs. This clonotype originated in a human donor with Susac syndrome. The chain is built from TRBV18 and TRBJ1-2; 8 bases align to TRBD1. CDR3 residues: CASSMDRVLYGYTF. CDR3 sequence (DNA): TGTGCCAGCTCAATGGACAGGGTTCTTTATGGCTACACCTTC. Together with reference TRBV18 and TRBJ1-2, the CDR3 gives the full variable domain: NAGVMQNPRHLVRRRGQEARLRCSPMKGHSHVYWYRQLPEEGLKFMVYLQKENIIDESGMPKERFSAEFPKEGPSILRIQQVVRGDSAAYFCASSMDRVLYGYTFGSGTRLTVV.